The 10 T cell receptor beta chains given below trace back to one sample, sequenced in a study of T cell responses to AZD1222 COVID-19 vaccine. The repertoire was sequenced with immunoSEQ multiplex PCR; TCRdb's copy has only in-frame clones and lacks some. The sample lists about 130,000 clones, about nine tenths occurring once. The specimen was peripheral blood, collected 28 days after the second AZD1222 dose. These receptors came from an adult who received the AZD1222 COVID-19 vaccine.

The CDR3, as DNA: TGTGCCAGCAGGGGTTCTAGCGGAAACACCGGGGAGCTGTTTTTT. Amino acid sequence: CASRGSSGNTGELFF. The chain combines TRBV2 with TRBJ2-2; 7 bases align to TRBD2. Per germline, CDR1 SNHLY and CDR2 FYNNEI. The CDR3 is made up of 15 amino acids. With 6 bases clipped from V and 2 bases from J, the junction kept 6 bases outside the gene matches. The full variable domain, its missing parts supplied by reference TRBV2 and TRBJ2-2, is EPEVTQTPSHQVTQMGQEVILRCVPISNHLYFYWYRQILGQKVEFLVSFYNNEISEKSEIFDDQFSVERPDGSNFTLKIRSTKLEDSAMYFCASRGSSGNTGELFFGEGSRLTVL.

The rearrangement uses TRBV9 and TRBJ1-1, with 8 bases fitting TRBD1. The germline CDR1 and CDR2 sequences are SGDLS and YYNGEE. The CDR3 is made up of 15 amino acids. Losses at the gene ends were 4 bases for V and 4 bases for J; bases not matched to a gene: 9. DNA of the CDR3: TGTGCCAGCAGCCCCCGGACAGGGCGGGCCACTGAAGCTTTCTTT. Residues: CASSPRTGRATEAFF. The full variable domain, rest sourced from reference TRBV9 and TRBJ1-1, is DSGVTQTPKHLITATGQRVTLRCSPRSGDLSVYWYQQSLDQGLQFLIQYYNGEERAKGNILERFSAQQFPDLHSELNLSSLELGDSALYFCASSPRTGRATEAFFGQGTRLTVV.

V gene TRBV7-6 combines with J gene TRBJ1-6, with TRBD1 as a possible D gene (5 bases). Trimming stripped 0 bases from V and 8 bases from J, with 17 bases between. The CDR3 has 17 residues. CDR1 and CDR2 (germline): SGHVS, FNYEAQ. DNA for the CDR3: TGTGCCAGCAGCTTAGCCTCCAGGGAGCGGTTAGATTCACCCCTCCACTTT. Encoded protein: CASSLASRERLDSPLHF.

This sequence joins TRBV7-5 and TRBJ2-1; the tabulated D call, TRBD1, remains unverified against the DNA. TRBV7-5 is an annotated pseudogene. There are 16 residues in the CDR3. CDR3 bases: TGTGCCAGAAGCTTAGGGAGGGGACAGGGTATTAATGAGCAGTTCTTC. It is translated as CARSLGRGQGINEQFF.

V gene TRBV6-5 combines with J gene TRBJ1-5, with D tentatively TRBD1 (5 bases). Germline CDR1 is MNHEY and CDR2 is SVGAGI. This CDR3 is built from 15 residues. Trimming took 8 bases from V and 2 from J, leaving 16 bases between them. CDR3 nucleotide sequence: TGTGCCAGCTCCCCGCGGGGGGTAGGCAATCAGCCCCAGCATTTT. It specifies CASSPRGVGNQPQHF.

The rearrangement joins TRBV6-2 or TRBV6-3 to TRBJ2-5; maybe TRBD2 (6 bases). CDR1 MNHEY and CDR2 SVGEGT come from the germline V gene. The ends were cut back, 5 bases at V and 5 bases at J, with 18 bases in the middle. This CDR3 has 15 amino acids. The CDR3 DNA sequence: TGTGCCAGCAGTATCCCGTGGAGGGCTGACGAGACCCAGTACTTC. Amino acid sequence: CASSIPWRADETQYF.

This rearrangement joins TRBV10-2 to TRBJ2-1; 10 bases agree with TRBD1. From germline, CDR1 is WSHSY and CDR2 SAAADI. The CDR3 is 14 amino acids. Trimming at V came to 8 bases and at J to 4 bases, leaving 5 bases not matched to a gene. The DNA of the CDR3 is TGCGCCAGCCTCCGACAGGGGGCTTACAATGAGCAGTTCTTC. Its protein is CASLRQGAYNEQFF.

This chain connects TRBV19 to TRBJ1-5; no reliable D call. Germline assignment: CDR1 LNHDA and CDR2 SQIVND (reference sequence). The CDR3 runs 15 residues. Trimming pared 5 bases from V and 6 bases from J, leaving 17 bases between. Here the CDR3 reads CASSAIRVVGQPQHF. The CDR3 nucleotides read TGTGCCAGTAGTGCGATTCGGGTCGTGGGTCAGCCCCAGCATTTT. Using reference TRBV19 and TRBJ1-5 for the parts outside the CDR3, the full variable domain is DGGITQSPKYLFRKEGQNVTLSCEQNLNHDAMYWYRQDPGQGLRLIYYSQIVNDFQKGDIAEGYSVSREKKESFPLTVTSAQKNPTAFYLCASSAIRVVGQPQHFGDGTRLSIL.

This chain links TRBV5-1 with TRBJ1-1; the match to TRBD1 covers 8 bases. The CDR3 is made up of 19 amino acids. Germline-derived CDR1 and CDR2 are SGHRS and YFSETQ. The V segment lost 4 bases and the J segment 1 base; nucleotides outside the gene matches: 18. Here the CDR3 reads CASSRVQRTGSVRNTEAFF. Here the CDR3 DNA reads TGCGCCAGCAGCAGGGTCCAAAGGACAGGGTCGGTTAGGAACACTGAAGCTTTCTTT.

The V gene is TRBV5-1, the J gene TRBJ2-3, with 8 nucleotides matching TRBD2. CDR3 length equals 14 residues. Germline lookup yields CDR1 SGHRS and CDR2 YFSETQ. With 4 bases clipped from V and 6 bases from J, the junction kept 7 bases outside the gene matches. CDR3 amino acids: CASSLERESDTQYF. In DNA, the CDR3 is TGCGCCAGCAGCCTTGAGCGGGAGAGTGATACGCAGTATTTT.